Below, 15 T cell receptor beta chains from the same sample are listed, as sequenced in a study of tumor-infiltrating lymphocytes in localized non-small cell lung cancer. Libraries were prepared by immunoSEQ multiplex PCR; TCRdb keeps only in-frame clonotypes and omits some of them. This sample has about 12,000 clones; approximately 80% occur once, and the top ten carry around 13%. Material: lung tumor tissue. Receptor source: a human donor with non-small cell lung cancer.

The chain recombines TRBV9 with TRBJ2-2; 8 bases are a match to TRBD1. The length of the CDR3 is 14 residues. The V and J ends lost 4 bases and 5 bases, in that order; junction bases with no gene match: 4. Germline CDR1 SGDLS, CDR2 YYNGEE. CDR3 protein: CASSTRQGTGELFF. The CDR3 DNA reads TGTGCCAGCAGCACCCGACAGGGGACCGGGGAGCTGTTTTTT.

The CDR3 bases are TGTGCTAGTGGTTTGGTCCAGGGGATCCAAGAGACCCAGTACTTC. Its protein product is CASGLVQGIQETQYF. The rearrangement uses TRBV12-5 and TRBJ2-5; possible D gene TRBD1, 6 bases. Between the trimmed V and J ends, which lost 0 bases and 1 base, there was a span of 9 bases. This CDR3 is 15 amino acids long. Germline CDR1 is LGHNT and CDR2 is FRNRAP.

V and J are TRBV30 and TRBJ2-3; TRBD2 might be the D (6 bases). Deletions cut 4 bases from V and 5 bases from J, with 10 bases between. This CDR3 has 12 amino acids. Germline CDR1 reads GTSNPN; CDR2 reads SVGIG (reference sequence). The CDR3 protein is CAWTLGGDTQYF. In DNA form, the CDR3 reads TGTGCCTGGACCCTGGGAGGAGATACGCAGTATTTT.

This chain joins TRBV29-1 and TRBJ1-2; a weak D match, TRBD1 (5 bases). The CDR3 loop spans 12 amino acids. CDR1 is SQVTM and CDR2 is ANQGSEA in the germline V gene. V shed 0 bases and J shed 8 bases, with 10 bases lying between them. The CDR3 DNA sequence: TGCAGCGTTGAAGATCTTCCAGGGGGCTACACCTTC. It translates to CSVEDLPGGYTF.

This chain uses TRBV6-1 with TRBJ2-1; 10 positions match TRBD2. V dropped 3 bases and J dropped 4; count of bases not matched to a gene: 6. The CDR3 runs to 16 residues. The germline gives CDR1 MNHNS, CDR2 SASEGT. CDR3 nucleotides: TGTGCCAGCAGTGAGCAACTAGCGGGGAGTTACAATGAGCAGTTCTTC. It specifies CASSEQLAGSYNEQFF.

The chain carries TRBV5-1 and TRBJ2-7; D uncertain. Germline V gene data show CDR1 as SGHRS and CDR2 as YFSETQ. This CDR3 contains 13 residues. Trimming stripped 2 bases from V and 1 base from J, with 7 bases between. The CDR3 loop is CASSFSESYEQYF. In nucleotides, the CDR3 is TGCGCCAGCAGCTTTTCTGAGTCCTACGAGCAGTACTTC.

The sample holds a few counts of this clone. This chain uses TRBV28 with TRBJ1-6; D not resolved. The CDR3 length is 15 residues. Trimming cost V 3 bases and J 7 bases, with 13 bases left between them. Germline assignment: CDR1 MDHEN and CDR2 SYDVKM. The CDR3 coding sequence is TGTGCCAGCAGTTTCCCGGTCCTCTCGAATTCACCCCTCCACTTT. Translation gives CASSFPVLSNSPLHF.

This chain joins TRBV7-8 and TRBJ1-6; TRBD1 aligns across 10 bases. The CDR3 loop spans 15 amino acids. Germline CDR1 SGHVS, CDR2 FQNEAQ. V was pared by 4 bases and J by 7 bases, with 4 bases of the junction left unmatched. CDR3 DNA: TGTGCCAGCAGCTCCCGACAGGGGGCGAATTCACCCCTCCACTTT. Amino acid sequence: CASSSRQGANSPLHF.

This chain connects TRBV6-5 to TRBJ1-1; D not resolved. CDR1 is MNHEY, CDR2 SVGAGI, per germline. V lost 2 bases and J lost 1, with 5 bases in between. This CDR3 has 13 residues. The CDR3 DNA sequence: TGTGCCAGCAGTTACCAGGAGAACACTGAAGCTTTCTTT. This encodes CASSYQENTEAFF.

This rearrangement joins TRBV2 to TRBJ1-5; tentatively, D is TRBD1 (5 bases). The germline V gene encodes CDR1 SNHLY and CDR2 FYNNEI. This CDR3 contains 15 residues. The V end was cut by 7 bases, the J end by 2 bases, with 15 bases between. CDR3 nucleotide sequence: TGTGCCAGCACCCCAAGCGGGGGTGGCAATCAGCCCCAGCATTTT. It translates to CASTPSGGGNQPQHF.

V usage is TRBV6-1 and J usage is TRBJ2-5, with 12 nucleotides matching TRBD2. This CDR3 is 16 amino acids long. CDR1 and CDR2 from the germline V gene are MNHNS and SASEGT. The trim removed 4 bases at V and 7 bases at J, leaving 10 bases unmatched. This CDR3 reads CASSGATSGGPRTQYF. CDR3 nucleotides: TGTGCCAGCAGTGGGGCGACTAGCGGGGGCCCCCGGACCCAGTACTTC.

In this sample, this clone turned up once. The CDR3 here is CASIRGTEAFF. Written as DNA, the CDR3 is TGTGCCAGTATACGGGGTACTGAAGCTTTCTTT. The V call is TRBV19, the J call TRBJ1-1; no firm D call. Germline values: CDR1 LNHDA, CDR2 SQIVND (reference sequence). The CDR3 loop spans 11 amino acids. V shed 7 bases and J shed 5 bases, with 8 bases lying between them.

There are a few counts of this clone. The V call is TRBV19, the J call TRBJ2-7, with 7 bases that match TRBD1. From germline, CDR1 is LNHDA and CDR2 SQIVND (reference sequence). CDR3 size: 14 residues. V dropped 7 bases and J dropped 6; count of bases not matched to a gene: 12. Here the CDR3 reads CASTLGTAEGEQYF. In DNA form, the CDR3 reads TGTGCCAGTACCCTGGGGACAGCTGAGGGCGAGCAGTACTTC.

The J gene is TRBJ2-2, the V gene TRBV7-8; 7 nucleotides agree with TRBD1. Trimming at V came to 6 bases and at J to 6 bases, leaving 4 bases not matched to a gene. The V gene's germline CDR1 is SGHVS and CDR2 FQNEAQ. The CDR3 extends over 13 amino acids. CDR3 sequence (DNA): TGTGCCAGCAGGTTTACAGGGGCCGGGGAGCTGTTTTTT. Translation gives CASRFTGAGELFF.

J is TRBJ1-2 and V is TRBV27, with D uncertain. The CDR3 has 13 amino acids. V was trimmed by 2 bases and J by 4 bases, leaving 8 bases between them. CDR1 is MNHEY and CDR2 is SMNVEV in the germline V gene (reference sequence). The CDR3 is CASSLKGFYGYTF. The CDR3 DNA reads as TGTGCCAGCAGTTTAAAAGGATTCTATGGCTACACCTTC.